The rows below give T cell receptor beta chains drawn from one sample of a study of CD8+CD57+ T cells in acquired aplastic anemia. TCRdb ran MiXCR on the reads and lists one entry per CDR3 protein. The table has about 190,000 distinct CDR3 sequences, 64% seen once; the top ten hold approximately 44%. The sequencing sample was made of sorted CD4+, CD8+, or CD8+CD57+ T cells (not recorded which) from PBMCs. The receptors originated from a human donor with severe aplastic anemia or a healthy control (not recorded which). CDR3s include the opening cysteine and the closing phenylalanine or tryptophan. Each record gives: clone size, D gene, J gene, CDR3 length, V gene, CDR3 DNA, CDR3 protein. A D gene is named only where the DNA matches it firmly. Clone size is given for some rows only: seen once, a few or many times, or a class if the clone is expanded.

few,.,TRBJ1-1,11,TRBV10-3,TGTGCCATCAGGGGGAACACTGAAGCTTTCTTT,CAIRGNTEAFF
.,TRBD1,TRBJ1-2,14,TRBV19,TGTGCCAGTCGGCCCGGGACAGGGGGGTATGGCTACACCTTC,CASRPGTGGYGYTF
.,.,TRBJ2-7,14,TRBV14,TGTGCCAGCAGTCTTCAAGTGGGGGGCTACGAGCAGTACTTC,CASSLQVGGYEQYF
.,TRBD1,TRBJ2-3,12,TRBV29-1,TGCAGCGCCGGACAGGGCACAGATACGCAGTATTTT,CSAGQGTDTQYF
.,.,TRBJ1-5,14,TRBV7-9,TGTGCCAGCAGCCAAGACGGATTCAATCAGCCCCAGCATTTT,CASSQDGFNQPQHF
.,.,TRBJ2-7,14,TRBV7-8,TGTGCCAGCAGCTTAGGACAGACCACGAGCGAGCAGTACTTC,CASSLGQTTSEQYF
once,.,TRBJ2-3,13,TRBV12-3/TRBV12-4,TGTGCCAGCAGTTTAGGACAGGCAGATACGCAGTATTTT,CASSLGQADTQYF
many,TRBD1,TRBJ2-5,16,TRBV5-5,TGTGCCAGCAGCTTTTCCGAGACAGGGTTCTTAGAGACCCAGTACTTC,CASSFSETGFLETQYF
.,TRBD1,TRBJ1-2,15,TRBV12-3/TRBV12-4,TGTGCCAGCAGTCCTGGACAGGGAGTCGCCTATGGCTACACCTTC,CASSPGQGVAYGYTF
many,.,TRBJ2-2,12,TRBV15,TGTGCCACCAGCAGATTAACCGGGGAGCTGTTTTTT,CATSRLTGELFF
.,.,TRBJ1-1,13,TRBV2,TGTGCCAACCGTAGAGAAGGGAACACTGAAGCTTTCTTT,CANRREGNTEAFF
many,TRBD1,TRBJ2-2,16,TRBV2,TGTGCCAGCAGTGGACAGGGGCTGAAGAAGGCCGGGGAGCTGTTTTTT,CASSGQGLKKAGELFF
.,TRBD1,TRBJ2-7,16,TRBV29-1,TGCAGCGTTGAAGATACAGGGACAGGGACCTCCTACGAGCAGTACTTC,CSVEDTGTGTSYEQYF
.,.,TRBJ2-6,13,TRBV7-8,TGTGCCAGCAGGCTTACGGGGGCCAACGTCCTGACTTTC,CASRLTGANVLTF
.,TRBD2,TRBJ2-7,13,TRBV11-3,TGTGCCAGCGGACTGGCGGGAGGGTGGGAGCAGTACTTC,CASGLAGGWEQYF
.,.,TRBJ1-2,17,TRBV10-3,TGTGCCATCAGTGAATCAGGTAGACAGAGAGCTAACTATGGCTACACCTTC,CAISESGRQRANYGYTF
few,TRBD1,TRBJ1-3,15,TRBV10-1,TGCGCCAGCAGTGCCGGGACAGGGTCTGGAAACACCATATATTTT,CASSAGTGSGNTIYF
.,TRBD1,TRBJ1-4,15,TRBV5-1,TGCGCCAGCAGCTTGGCAGGACAGGGTAAAGAAAAACTGTTTTTT,CASSLAGQGKEKLFF
.,TRBD1,TRBJ2-1,13,TRBV9,TGTGCCAGCAGCCAGAGGACAGGGACGGAGCAGTTCTTC,CASSQRTGTEQFF
.,.,TRBJ2-3,13,TRBV7-9,TGTGCCAGCAGCTTACTCCGGGATGATACGCAGTATTTT,CASSLLRDDTQYF
many,.,TRBJ2-3,13,TRBV7-9,TGTGCCAGCAGCTTCGTCTCGGCCGAGGGGCAGTATTTT,CASSFVSAEGQYF
few,TRBD1,TRBJ2-2,15,TRBV5-1,TGCGCCAGCAGCATGGACAGGGGCGAGGTCGGGGAGCTGTTTTTT,CASSMDRGEVGELFF
once,TRBD1,TRBJ1-5,16,TRBV10-2,TGCGCCAGCAGTGAGGGACAGGGGGCAAGCAATCAGCCCCAGCATTTT,CASSEGQGASNQPQHF
once,TRBD2,TRBJ2-5,16,TRBV7-2,TGTGCCAGCAGCTTAGTCGCGGGGGGAAGAGTAGAGACCCAGTACTTC,CASSLVAGGRVETQYF
few,.,TRBJ2-3,14,TRBV6-5,TGTGCCAGCAGTGTTAGACTTTCTGCAGATACGCAGTATTTT,CASSVRLSADTQYF
many,.,TRBJ2-7,11,TRBV11-2,TGTGCCAGCAGGGGAGCGTACGAGCAGTACTTC,CASRGAYEQYF
.,.,TRBJ2-3,16,TRBV24-1,TGTGCCACCAGCCAGGGGACAAATATCAACACAGATACGCAGTATTTT,CATSQGTNINTDTQYF
many,.,TRBJ2-3,14,TRBV4-1,TGCGCCAGCTCCCCCGAGTCTAGCACAGATACGCAGTATTTT,CASSPESSTDTQYF
once,.,TRBJ2-1,17,TRBV7-3,TGTGCCAGCAGCTCAAGATCCGGGAGCCTCTCCTACAATGAGCAGTTCTTC,CASSSRSGSLSYNEQFF
.,.,TRBJ2-7,13,TRBV20-1,TGCAGTGCTAACCCGGGGTCAGCCCACGAGCAGTACTTC,CSANPGSAHEQYF
.,.,TRBJ1-1,14,TRBV10-3,TGTGCCATCAGGCAGGGGACGGGGGACACTGAAGCTTTCTTT,CAIRQGTGDTEAFF
few,TRBD2,TRBJ2-3,17,TRBV9,TGTGCCAGCAGCCCCCGGGTAGCGGGGGGGCGGGGAGATACGCAGTATTTT,CASSPRVAGGRGDTQYF
few,.,TRBJ1-1,12,TRBV20-1,TGCAGTGCTAGAGAAGGGGGCACTGAAGCTTTCTTT,CSAREGGTEAFF
few,.,TRBJ2-7,12,TRBV7-6,TGTGCCAGCAGCGGTAGTGGGGGCGAGCAGTACTTC,CASSGSGGEQYF
few,TRBD1,TRBJ2-2,18,TRBV7-6,TGTGCCAGCAGCTCTACCTTGGGGACAGGGGGTATCACCGGGGAGCTGTTTTTT,CASSSTLGTGGITGELFF
.,TRBD1,TRBJ1-6,12,TRBV12-3/TRBV12-4,TGTGCCAGCAGTTTAGGGACAGGACCCCTCCACTTT,CASSLGTGPLHF
many,.,TRBJ2-5,14,TRBV6-6,TGTGCCAGCAGCCTCGCCCTCAGTCAAGAGACCCAGTACTTC,CASSLALSQETQYF
many,.,TRBJ2-2,15,TRBV27,TGTGCCAGCAGTTACAGCGGCGCGAACACCGGGGAGCTGTTTTTT,CASSYSGANTGELFF
.,.,TRBJ2-7,14,TRBV5-1,TGCGCCAGCAGCTTGGCGGGCAGGGTAGAAGAGCAGTACTTC,CASSLAGRVEEQYF
.,TRBD1,TRBJ1-1,15,TRBV6-1,TGTGCCAGCAGCCAAGGGCAGGGGGAATACACTGAAGCTTTCTTT,CASSQGQGEYTEAFF
.,.,TRBJ2-7,13,TRBV7-2,TGTGCCAGCAGTTCGGCCCGGGCGGACGAGCAGTACTTC,CASSSARADEQYF
few,.,TRBJ2-5,12,TRBV20-1,TGCAGTGCTAGGACTGGGAGCGAGACCCAGTACTTC,CSARTGSETQYF
.,TRBD2,TRBJ2-3,14,TRBV6-4,TGTGCCAGCAGTAGTGACGGGGGGTCAGATACGCAGTATTTT,CASSSDGGSDTQYF
.,.,TRBJ1-2,12,TRBV28,TGTGCCAGCAGTTCCCAATTCTATGGCTACACCTTC,CASSSQFYGYTF
.,.,TRBJ2-3,15,TRBV7-2,TGTGCCAGCAGCACAGAACAAGGGTACACAGATACGCAGTATTTT,CASSTEQGYTDTQYF
.,.,TRBJ2-2,16,TRBV7-6,TGTGTCAGCAGCTTGGGGGGTAGTCGGGCCACCGGGGAGCTGTTTTTT,CVSSLGGSRATGELFF
.,TRBD1,TRBJ1-4,13,TRBV20-1,TGCGGTGCTTCGGGACAGGGGGAAGGGAAACTGTTTTTT,CGASGQGEGKLFF
.,TRBD1,TRBJ1-6,14,TRBV6-6,TGTGCCAGCAGTGCGGACAGGGTCGGGTCACCCCTCCACTTT,CASSADRVGSPLHF
many,.,TRBJ1-3,15,TRBV2,TGTGCCAGCAGTGAAGGTGTCAGTTCAGGAAACACCATATATTTT,CASSEGVSSGNTIYF
few,.,TRBJ2-5,13,TRBV7-2,TGTGCCAGCAGCTCCTCACAGCGAGAGACCCAGTACTTC,CASSSSQRETQYF
.,.,TRBJ2-5,15,TRBV19,TGTGCCAGTAGTATAGATCTCAGGGACCTGGAGACCCAGTACTTC,CASSIDLRDLETQYF
few,.,TRBJ2-3,16,TRBV4-1,TGCGCCAGCAGCCAAGATACGCACCAATACACAGATACGCAGTATTTT,CASSQDTHQYTDTQYF
once,.,TRBJ2-1,14,TRBV29-1,TGCAGCGTTGTACTCAGTATGACCCGGAATGAGCAGTTCTTC,CSVVLSMTRNEQFF
.,TRBD2,TRBJ2-7,16,TRBV20-1,TGCAGTGCTAGATCGCTAGCGGGGGCCGGGGGGTACGAGCAGTACTTC,CSARSLAGAGGYEQYF
.,TRBD2,TRBJ2-1,15,TRBV7-6,TGTGCCAGCAGCTATAGCGGGGGGGCCCACAATGAGCAGTTCTTC,CASSYSGGAHNEQFF
.,.,TRBJ2-5,13,TRBV5-8,TGTGCCAGTAGTAAGGGGGGAACAGAGACCCAGTACTTC,CASSKGGTETQYF
many,.,TRBJ2-1,18,TRBV11-3,TGTGCCAGCAGCTTGTTGGGCGGAGGCGCTACCATTTACAATGAGCAGTTCTTC,CASSLLGGGATIYNEQFF